This T cell receptor beta chain was retrieved from a study of control samples from healthy donors and cancer patients. The J segment lost 9 bases and the V segment lost 0 bases, leaving 4 bases of the junction unmatched. This CDR3 comprises 14 residues. Germline loops: CDR1 LNHNV, CDR2 YYDKDF (reference sequence). Profiling relied on immunoSEQ multiplex PCR, and the TCRdb table lists in-frame clones only, not all of them. The sample lists about 100,000 clones; 85% were seen once. This clone has only one observation. The clonotype comes from a man younger than 40 in good health. J is TRBJ2-1 and V is TRBV15; 8 bases map to TRBD2. Sequencing was carried out using blood. This CDR3 reads CATSRDHGGVEQFF. Here the CDR3 DNA reads TGTGCCACCAGCAGAGACCACGGGGGGGTTGAGCAGTTCTTC.